Listed below are T cell receptor beta chains from one sample, sequenced in a study of CD8+ T cells in alopecia areata. Libraries were prepared by immunoSEQ multiplex PCR; TCRdb keeps only in-frame clonotypes and omits some of them. The sample lists roughly 220,000 clones; over 60% were seen once. The sequencing used CD4+ T cells sorted from blood, collected between weeks 43 and 45, from a patient treated with tofacitinib. The receptors originated from a human donor with alopecia areata. Each CDR3 is given with its conserved first and last residue. D genes are given only for firm matches. Size is omitted from some rows. Given values are once, few, many or a class for expanded clones.

clone size	V gene	D gene	J gene	CDR3 DNA	CDR3 protein
.	TRBV5-1	TRBD2	TRBJ2-3	TGCGCCAGCAGCACCCCTAGCGGGGGAACAGATACGCAGTATTTT	CASSTPSGGTDTQYF
.	TRBV19	.	TRBJ1-2	TGTGCCAGTACCTATACCGGAGCTATCTATGGCTACACCTTC	CASTYTGAIYGYTF
.	TRBV2	.	TRBJ2-1	TGTGCCAGCAGGAAGGGGAGCTCCTACAATGAGCAGTTCTTC	CASRKGSSYNEQFF
.	TRBV29-1	.	TRBJ2-1	TGCAGCGTTGAATCCAGTTACAATGAGCAGTTCTTC	CSVESSYNEQFF
.	TRBV2	.	TRBJ1-2	TGTGCCAGCAGTGAACAGGTCTATGGCTACACCTTC	CASSEQVYGYTF
.	TRBV2	.	TRBJ1-1	TGTGCCAGCAGTGTTGAGACTGAAGCTTTCTTT	CASSVETEAFF
.	TRBV5-6	.	TRBJ1-2	TGTGCCAGCAGCCCCCAACAGGGAAACTATGGCTACACCTTC	CASSPQQGNYGYTF
few	TRBV29-1	.	TRBJ2-5	TGCAGCGTTGGTCTCCGGGCCCAAGAGACCCAGTACTTC	CSVGLRAQETQYF
.	TRBV5-1	.	TRBJ2-1	TGCGCCAGCGGGAATGGGAGCTCCTACAATGAGCAGTTCTTC	CASGNGSSYNEQFF
many	TRBV6-1	.	TRBJ1-2	TGTGCCAGCAGTGAAAGTAGATTGTCCTATGGCTACACCTTC	CASSESRLSYGYTF
.	TRBV19	.	TRBJ1-1	TGTATCCTCAGGCAAGCTTTCTTT	CILRQAFF
few	TRBV15	.	TRBJ2-3	TGTGCCACCAGCAACGGACTAAACACAGATACGCAGTATTTT	CATSNGLNTDTQYF
few	TRBV9	.	TRBJ2-3	TGTGCCAGCAGCGAATCTCGCTTTGGGGATACGCAGTATTTT	CASSESRFGDTQYF
.	TRBV4-3	.	TRBJ2-1	TGCGCCAGCAGCCAAGACGCTTCCGGACTAACCCCGGGTGAGCAGTTCTTC	CASSQDASGLTPGEQFF
.	TRBV7-9	TRBD1	TRBJ1-2	TGTGCCAGCAGCTTAGGTGGGACAGCGGTCGATGGCTACACCTTC	CASSLGGTAVDGYTF
.	TRBV7-8	.	TRBJ2-6	TGTGCCAGCAGCTTAGAATCTTCACAGGGAGTATTTGCCAACGTCCTGACTTTC	CASSLESSQGVFANVLTF
.	TRBV6-5	.	TRBJ2-7	TGTGCCAGCCGGCGCGGCCTCCCCTACGAGCAGTACTTC	CASRRGLPYEQYF
.	TRBV14	.	TRBJ1-2	TGTGCCAGCAGCCGACTCGGAGAGGGGTCCCGCTATGGCTACACCTTC	CASSRLGEGSRYGYTF
.	TRBV4-3	.	TRBJ1-6	TGCGCCAGCAGCCAAGATGGTATCCGATCACCCCTCCACTTT	CASSQDGIRSPLHF
few	TRBV6-6	TRBD2	TRBJ2-2	TGTGCCAGCAGCGCGACTAGCGGGGGAACCGGGGAGCTGTTTTTT	CASSATSGGTGELFF
.	TRBV2	.	TRBJ1-1	TGTGCCAGCACCTGGGAGAACACTGAAGCTTTCTTT	CASTWENTEAFF
.	TRBV15	.	TRBJ2-5	TGTGCCACCAGCAGACCCGGGGCGGGGGCCCTCCAAGAGACCCAGTACTTC	CATSRPGAGALQETQYF
.	TRBV5-6	.	TRBJ2-3	TGTGCCAGCAGCTTGGCCGGGGTAAGATACACAGATACGCAGTATTTT	CASSLAGVRYTDTQYF
.	TRBV4-1	TRBD2	TRBJ2-3	TGCGCCAGCAGCCAATCTAGCGGGGGGCCCACAGATACGCAGTATTTT	CASSQSSGGPTDTQYF
.	TRBV11-2	.	TRBJ2-3	TGTGCCAGCAGCTTAGGGGCCACAGATACGCAGTATTTT	CASSLGATDTQYF
.	TRBV30	.	TRBJ1-1	TGTGCCTGGAGTGGGGGGGTGGACACTGAAGCTTTCTTT	CAWSGGVDTEAFF
.	TRBV29-1	.	TRBJ2-1	TGCAGCGTGGGGCGTCCTACCAACTACAATGAGCAGTTCTTC	CSVGRPTNYNEQFF
.	TRBV25-1	.	TRBJ1-1	TGTGCCAGCAGCGGTACAGGGAGGACTGAAGCTTTCTTT	CASSGTGRTEAFF
.	TRBV29-1	.	TRBJ1-2	TGCAGCGTTGAAGATCCTGGAGGAGGCTACACCTTC	CSVEDPGGGYTF
once	TRBV18	TRBD1	TRBJ2-5	TGTGCCAGCTCACCCTGGGACAGGACACCTTCTCCTCAAGAGACCCAGTACTTC	CASSPWDRTPSPQETQYF
.	TRBV30	.	TRBJ1-1	TGTGCCTGGAGCGGACTGACGAAGAACACTGAAGCTTTCTTT	CAWSGLTKNTEAFF
.	TRBV5-1	.	TRBJ2-5	TGCGCCAGCAGCTCACAGGGCCAAGAGACCCAGTACTTC	CASSSQGQETQYF
.	TRBV25-1	.	TRBJ1-6	TGTGCCAGCAGGGAAATTAATTCACCCCTCCACTTT	CASREINSPLHF
.	TRBV30	.	TRBJ1-1	TGTGCCTGGATCTCCGGGGGGGGAGCTTTCTTT	CAWISGGGAFF
.	TRBV30	.	TRBJ1-1	TGTGCCTGGAGTGACCTTTTCGGGATTTTGAACACTGAAGCTTTCTTT	CAWSDLFGILNTEAFF
.	TRBV14	TRBD1	TRBJ1-2	TGTGCCAGCAGCCAGGCCGGACAGGGAGGAGACTATGGCTACACCTTC	CASSQAGQGGDYGYTF
few	TRBV29-1	TRBD2	TRBJ2-7	TGCAGCGTGCTGACTAGCGGGGGGATCTACGAGCAGTACTTC	CSVLTSGGIYEQYF
few	TRBV18	TRBD2	TRBJ2-1	TGTGCCAGCTCAGTTGGCGACGCGGGACTAGCGGGGGGCAAGAGCTCCTACAATGAGCAGTTCTTC	CASSVGDAGLAGGKSSYNEQFF
.	TRBV27	.	TRBJ2-3	TGTGCCAGCAGTTTAACCTTCCGGGATACGCAGTATTTT	CASSLTFRDTQYF
few	TRBV18	TRBD1	TRBJ2-7	TGTGCCAGCAACACCGGGACAGGGAACGAGCAGTACTTC	CASNTGTGNEQYF
.	TRBV7-2	.	TRBJ2-7	TGTGCCAGCAGCTTAGAATCAGGAGGGGGCAGGAGAGGGTACGAGCAGTACTTC	CASSLESGGGRRGYEQYF
.	TRBV30	.	TRBJ1-1	TGTGCCTGGAGTACCCCGGGGGCGAACACTGAAGCTTTCTTT	CAWSTPGANTEAFF
.	TRBV30	TRBD1	TRBJ1-6	TGTGCCTGGAGTGTTGGAATGGGACAGGGAAATTCACCCCTCCACTTT	CAWSVGMGQGNSPLHF
.	TRBV5-6	.	TRBJ1-2	TGTGCCAGCAGCCCCGGGGTGAGGAATGGCTACACCTTC	CASSPGVRNGYTF
few	TRBV15	TRBD1	TRBJ1-5	TGTGCCACCAGCAGAGTTGAGGGGGCGCGGAATCAGCCCCAGCATTTT	CATSRVEGARNQPQHF
.	TRBV5-6	.	TRBJ2-2	TGTGCCAGCAGCTCTCACACCGGGGAGCTGTTTTTT	CASSSHTGELFF
.	TRBV5-1	.	TRBJ2-2	TGCGCCAGCAGCTTGTTCGCTAGCGAGACCGGGGAGCTGTTTTTT	CASSLFASETGELFF
.	TRBV7-2	.	TRBJ2-2	TGTGCCAGCAGCTTCGGCAGGGCGAACACCGGGGAGCTGTTTTTT	CASSFGRANTGELFF